The TCR beta chain under discussion was sequenced for a study of shared clonotypes between healthy human individuals. Study-level results: Naive subsets generally exceeded memory subsets in estimated richness.

Concerning this clone: Its cognate antigen is unknown.

Between the trimmed V and J ends, which lost 5 bases and 2 bases, there was a span of 9 bases. Germline lookup yields CDR1 MNHEY and CDR2 SVGAGI. The CDR3 runs 13 residues. Several immunoSEQ 96-well plates shared each subset's DNA, each plate a replicate. Generated by immunoSEQ multiplex PCR, the TCRdb table keeps only in-frame clones and is missing some. The sample includes 2.3 million or so clones, approximately 93% of them seen just once. Material: naive CD4+ T cells from PBMCs. Subset of the sample: CD45RA+ positively selected. The chain employs TRBV6-5 and TRBJ1-2; D remains ambiguous. The clonotype comes from a young man in good health. Some clones in this sample may be carry-over from other donors' samples. The CDR3 region is CASSTGLNYGYTF. CDR3 nucleotides: TGTGCCAGCAGTACCGGGCTAAACTATGGCTACACCTTC.